This T cell receptor (beta chain) stems from a study of cytomegalovirus exposure and HLA in healthy donors. Study-wide points: Apart from CMV serostatus, no immune exposure information was available. Several of the most significant clusters were apparently associated with common viral pathogens in a later analysis. Researchers counted 150 to 200 TCR beta chains as cytomegalovirus-associated. Later analysis showed TCR association rates varying by HLA locus, highest for DRB1 and lowest for HLA-C.

Of note for this clone: What it binds is unknown.

CDR1 is SSHAT, CDR2 FNYEAQ, per germline (reference sequence). Trimming took off 0 bases at V and 5 bases at J, with 7 bases between the two ends. This CDR3 is 13 amino acids long. PCR involved 60 Vbeta and 13 Jbeta primers. Data came from immunoSEQ multiplex PCR; TCRdb stores just in-frame clones and leaves some out. This sample yields around 130,000 clones, of which approximately 65% are seen a single time; around 6.3% belongs to the top ten. This receptor was identified in a woman aged 60 to 75 in good health and CMV-seronegative. Sequencing was carried out using PBMCs. This chain joins TRBV7-7 and TRBJ2-5; D might be TRBD1 (5 bases). CDR3: CASSLAKGETQYF. CDR3 nucleotide sequence: TGTGCCAGCAGCTTAGCCAAGGGGGAGACCCAGTACTTC.